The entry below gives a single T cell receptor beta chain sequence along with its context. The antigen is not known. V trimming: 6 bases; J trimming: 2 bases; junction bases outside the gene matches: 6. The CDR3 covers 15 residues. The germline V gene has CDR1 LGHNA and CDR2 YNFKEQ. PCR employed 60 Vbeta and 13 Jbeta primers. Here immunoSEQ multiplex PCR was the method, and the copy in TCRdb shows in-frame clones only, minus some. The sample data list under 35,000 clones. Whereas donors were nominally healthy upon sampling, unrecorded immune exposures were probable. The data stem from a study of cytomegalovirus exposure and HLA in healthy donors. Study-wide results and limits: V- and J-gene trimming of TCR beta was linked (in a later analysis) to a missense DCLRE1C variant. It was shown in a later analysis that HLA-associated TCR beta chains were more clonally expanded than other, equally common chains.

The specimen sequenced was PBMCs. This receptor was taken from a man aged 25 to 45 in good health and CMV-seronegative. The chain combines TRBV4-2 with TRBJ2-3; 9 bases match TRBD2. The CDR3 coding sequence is TGTGCCAGCAGTCGGAAGCGGGGGGACACAGATACGCAGTATTTT. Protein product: CASSRKRGDTDTQYF.